Each of the 21 T cell receptor beta chains below was sequenced from the same sample in a study of response to subunit inactivated influenza vaccine. TCRdb reprocessed the RT-PCR reads with MiXCR, giving one entry per CDR3 protein. The data contain 610,000 or so distinct CDR3 sequences, around 15% of them seen just once; the ten biggest clones take up roughly 11%. The sequences come from PBMCs from blood, collected less than 13 days after vaccination. These receptors were taken from a man aged 45-65 years who received an inactivated influenza vaccine.

This clonotype showed up just a few times. CDR3 amino acids: CASSLQGASYEQYF. The CDR3, as DNA: TGCGCCAGCAGCTTACAGGGGGCATCCTACGAGCAGTACTTC. The chain joins TRBV5-1 to TRBJ2-7, with 9 bases matching TRBD1. Trimming took 2 bases from V and 1 from J; bases not matched to a gene: 1. The CDR3 runs to 14 residues. Germline V gene data show CDR1 as SGHRS and CDR2 as YFSETQ.

This clonotype was recorded at least ten times. The V call is TRBV12-3 or TRBV12-4, the J call TRBJ2-3; D gene uncertain. The V end lost 5 bases, the J end lost 4 bases, and 13 bases lay between the germline ends. This CDR3 has 14 residues. The CDR3 bases are TGTGCCAGCAGTCCTCAATCCCGCCCAGATACGCAGTATTTT. Protein sequence: CASSPQSRPDTQYF.

The chain combines TRBV20-1 with TRBJ2-7; maybe TRBD2 (6 bases). The CDR3 covers 12 residues. Germline CDR1 DFQATT, CDR2 SNEGSKA (reference sequence). The V and J ends lost 3 bases and 5 bases respectively, with 11 bases between them. CDR3 protein: CSARGEAHEQYF. The CDR3 region has the DNA TGCAGTGCTAGGGGGGAGGCCCACGAGCAGTACTTC.

There are a few counts of this clonotype. The chain couples TRBV14 to TRBJ1-2; maybe TRBD1 (6 bases). The CDR3 is 15 residues long. Germline CDR1 SGHDN, CDR2 FVKESK. Trimming took 0 bases from V and 4 from J, leaving 12 bases between them. CDR3 amino acids: CASSQDPGGVYGYTF. The CDR3 nucleotides read TGTGCCAGCAGCCAAGATCCGGGGGGCGTCTATGGCTACACCTTC.

This clonotype was seen more than once but under ten times. V is TRBV12-3 or TRBV12-4 and J is TRBJ1-2; the match to TRBD1 covers 8 bases. Trimming at V came to 6 bases and at J to 4 bases, leaving 16 bases not matched to a gene. The CDR3 extends over 17 amino acids. CDR3 amino acids: CASSTGSQGALSYGYTF. The CDR3, as DNA: TGTGCCAGCAGCACTGGGAGCCAGGGGGCGTTGAGCTATGGCTACACCTTC.

This clonotype was detected a few times. V usage is TRBV27 and J usage is TRBJ2-7, with 7 bases aligning to TRBD1. Germline CDR1 MNHEY, CDR2 SMNVEV (reference sequence). This CDR3 contains 14 residues. V was pared by 2 bases and J by 6 bases, with 7 bases of the junction left unmatched. The CDR3: CASSLRQGRSEQYF. CDR3 DNA sequence: TGTGCCAGCAGTTTACGACAGGGTAGGAGCGAGCAGTACTTC.

The V and J genes are TRBV12-3 or TRBV12-4 and TRBJ2-3; 15 bases match TRBD2. V lost 6 bases and J lost 1; bases outside the gene matches: 8. This CDR3 contains 18 residues. CDR3 region: CASRAGTSGGRGTDTQYF. The CDR3 nucleotides are TGTGCCAGCAGGGCTGGGACTAGCGGGGGGAGGGGCACAGATACGCAGTATTTT.

V and J are TRBV18 and TRBJ2-2; unclear D gene. This CDR3 has 12 residues. Germline loops: CDR1 KGHSH, CDR2 LQKENI. Trimming took 5 bases from V and 7 from J, leaving 8 bases between them. The CDR3 sequence is CASSSRFGELFF. The CDR3 nucleotides read TGTGCCAGCTCATCTAGGTTCGGGGAGCTGTTTTTT.

This chain connects TRBV5-1 to TRBJ2-7; 11 bases agree with TRBD2. The CDR3 extends over 14 amino acids. Germline V gene data show CDR1 as SGHRS and CDR2 as YFSETQ. Trimming at V came to 4 bases and at J to 8 bases, leaving 8 bases not matched to a gene. The CDR3 is CASSVGTSGYKQYF. The CDR3 nucleotides are TGCGCCAGCAGCGTGGGGACTAGCGGTTACAAGCAGTACTTC.

A few counts support this clonotype. V is TRBV14 and J is TRBJ2-1, with D tentatively TRBD1 or TRBD2 (6 bases each). Per germline, CDR1 SGHDN and CDR2 FVKESK. This CDR3 spans 13 amino acids. V lost 7 bases and J lost 8, with 15 bases in between. CDR3: CASNHLGGDEQFF. CDR3 nucleotide sequence: TGTGCCAGCAACCATTTGGGGGGCGATGAGCAGTTCTTC.

This clonotype showed up just a few times. The V call is TRBV20-1, the J call TRBJ1-4, with D uncertain. The CDR3 has 13 residues. V dropped 3 bases and J dropped 8 bases, with 13 bases sitting between them. CDR1 DFQATT and CDR2 SNEGSKA come from the germline V gene (reference sequence). The CDR3, as DNA: TGCAGTGCTAGTGACGGCGGGGAGGAAAAACTGTTTTTT. Residues: CSASDGGEEKLFF.

This clonotype was picked up a small number of times. CDR3 protein: CASSTTRHLNEQFF. The CDR3 DNA reads TGTGCCAGCAGTACCACTAGGCACCTCAATGAGCAGTTCTTC. The chain combines TRBV7-9 with TRBJ2-1; TRBD2 is a possible D gene (5 bases). The CDR3 contains 14 residues. Trimming took off 6 bases at V and 6 bases at J, with 15 bases between the two ends. Germline CDR1 and CDR2: SEHNR and FQNEAQ (reference sequence).

With respect to this clonotype: A read error may explain this, as a much larger clone is one base away. This CDR3 is missing its conserved last phenylalanine or tryptophan, likely due to a read error. This rearrangement joins TRBV27 to TRBJ2-7, with D tentatively TRBD1 or TRBD2 (5 bases each). The CDR3 consists of 14 residues. Trimming shortened V by 6 bases and J by 1 base, and 13 bases separated the two germline ends. Germline V gene sequence: CDR1 MNHEY, CDR2 SMNVEV (reference sequence). DNA for the CDR3: TGTGCCAGCAGAAAACCGGGACGTTCCTACGAGCAGTACTTG. It encodes CASRKPGRSYEQYL.

This clonotype turned up a few times. This chain joins TRBV10-3 and TRBJ2-7; D not resolved. With 5 bases removed from V and 0 bases from J, the gap between germline ends came to 11 bases. Germline-derived CDR1 and CDR2 are ENHRY and SYGVKD. The CDR3 spans 14 residues. CDR3 region: CAISPSRSSYEQYF. The CDR3 DNA reads TGTGCCATCAGTCCCAGCCGCAGCTCCTACGAGCAGTACTTC.

The genes are TRBV20-1 and TRBJ1-5; possible D gene TRBD1, 6 bases. Germline values: CDR1 DFQATT, CDR2 SNEGSKA (reference sequence). The CDR3 runs to 21 residues. V dropped 2 bases and J dropped 2 bases, with 31 bases sitting between them. CDR3 residues: CSARSQPRSVRGGRGNQPQHF. CDR3 sequence (DNA): TGCAGTGCTAGAAGTCAGCCTCGAAGTGTCAGGGGCGGTCGGGGCAATCAGCCCCAGCATTTT.

The V and J genes are TRBV14 and TRBJ2-2; 7 bases line up with TRBD1. This CDR3 comprises 15 residues. CDR1 SGHDN and CDR2 FVKESK come from the germline V gene. V was pared by 0 bases and J by 5 bases, with 3 bases of the junction left unmatched. In nucleotides, the CDR3 is TGTGCCAGCAGCCAAGAACAGGGGAAGACCGGGGAGCTGTTTTTT. It encodes CASSQEQGKTGELFF.

The chain links TRBV7-3 to TRBJ1-5; TRBD1 matches 7 bases. The J segment lost 0 bases and the V segment lost 5 bases, leaving 13 bases of the junction unmatched. The V gene's germline CDR1 is SGHTA and CDR2 FQGTGA. The CDR3 extends over 18 amino acids. CDR3 sequence (DNA): TGTGCCAGCAGCAGGCTGGGCAGGGGGGTACATAGCAATCAGCCCCAGCATTTT. Translated, it gives CASSRLGRGVHSNQPQHF.

The chain is built from TRBV7-2 and TRBJ2-6; tentatively, D is TRBD1 (5 bases). V was shortened by 0 bases and J by 4 bases, with 10 bases between the two germline ends. CDR1 and CDR2 from the germline V gene are SGHTA and FQGNSA. This CDR3 has 16 amino acids. The CDR3 sequence: CASSLALGAGANVLTF. The CDR3 DNA reads TGTGCCAGCAGCTTAGCGCTTGGGGCCGGGGCCAACGTCCTGACTTTC.

This clonotype was observed a few times. The genes are TRBV15 and TRBJ2-7; D may be TRBD1 (6 bases). The CDR3 length is 14 residues. Looked up from germline, CDR1 is LNHNV and CDR2 is YYDKDF (reference sequence). V gave up 3 bases and J gave up 3 bases, with 12 bases separating them. The CDR3 coding sequence is TGTGCCACCAGCAGGGACAGTACGGACTACGAGCAGTACTTC. Translation: CATSRDSTDYEQYF.

The V and J genes are TRBV5-1 and TRBJ2-7; 7 nucleotides align to TRBD1. Trimming took 2 bases from V and 5 from J; bases not matched to a gene: 10. Germline V CDR1 and CDR2: SGHRS, YFSETQ. This CDR3 spans 15 amino acids. The DNA of the CDR3 is TGCGCCAGCAGCTTAATCGGGACAGCCGCCGACGAGCAGTACTTC. It translates to CASSLIGTAADEQYF.

The CDR3 sequence is CASSLAPGRPKDETQYF. The CDR3, as DNA: TGTGCCAGCAGCTTAGCCCCAGGACGTCCAAAGGATGAGACCCAGTACTTC. V is TRBV7-8 and J is TRBJ2-5; D is undetermined. The germline gives CDR1 SGHVS, CDR2 FQNEAQ. The CDR3 extends over 17 amino acids. Trimming removed 0 bases from V and 5 bases from J, with 19 bases in between.